The present entry profiles one T cell receptor (beta chain) with its context. Repertoires were generated with immunoSEQ multiplex PCR, while TCRdb's copy carries only in-frame clones and drops some. The sample carries some 78,000 clones, approximately 91% recorded once. This entry is derived from a study of blood T cell repertoires in COVID-19. The clonotype originates from a man between 65 and 85 years old with active or convalescent COVID-19. Sequenced: peripheral blood.

The CDR3 loop reads CASSLGGRVYEQYF. The CDR3 bases are TGTGCCAGCAGCCTCGGAGGGCGTGTGTACGAGCAGTACTTC. V and J are TRBV7-9 and TRBJ2-7; D might be TRBD2 (6 bases). The germline gives CDR1 SEHNR, CDR2 FQNEAQ (reference sequence). This CDR3 has 14 residues. The germline V and J ends were trimmed by 5 bases and 4 bases, with 15 bases remaining between them.